These 14 T cell receptor beta chains came from one sample sequenced in a study of CD8 T cells in ankylosing spondylitis (dated by TCRdb to the late 2010s). Library generation was performed with 5' RACE. The sequencer listed for this sample is Illumina HiSeq 2500. The public reads were reanalyzed by TCRdb: fastp trimming at Q25, MiXCR alignment, in-frame beta chains only. CDR3 protein sequences are deduplicated, and each keeps its most common genes and DNA. Counted in this sample were about 240,000 distinct CDR3 sequences; around 9.1% of them appeared once. The ten largest clones add up to approximately 6.2% of the sample. Sequencing was performed on blood, either unsorted or a sorted T cell fraction (not recorded which). Receptor source: a male donor with ankylosing spondylitis or in good health (not recorded which).

This clonotype was detected ten times or more. This chain joins TRBV27 and TRBJ2-1; D not certain. The length of the CDR3 is 14 residues. Germline V gene lookup returns CDR1 MNHEY and CDR2 SMNVEV (reference sequence). V was pared by 11 bases and J by 0 bases, with 14 bases between. The CDR3 nucleotides read TGTGCCTCAAGGCCCCCCAGCTCCTACAATGAGCAGTTCTTC. Its protein is CASRPPSSYNEQFF.

A few counts support this clonotype. The chain couples TRBV5-4 to TRBJ1-1; possible D gene TRBD1, 5 bases. The CDR3 consists of 13 residues. In germline, CDR1 is SGHNT, CDR2 YYREEE (reference sequence). The germline V and J ends were trimmed by 4 bases and 2 bases, with 9 bases remaining between them. This CDR3 is CASSTDSNTEAFF. DNA of the CDR3: TGTGCCAGCAGCACTGACAGCAACACTGAAGCTTTCTTT. The whole variable domain, filled in from reference TRBV5-4 and TRBJ1-1, reads ETGVTQSPTHLIKTRGQQVTLRCSSQSGHNTVSWYQQALGQGPQFIFQYYREEENGRGNFPPRFSGLQFPNYSSELNVNALELDDSALYLCASSTDSNTEAFFGQGTRLTVV.

The rearrangement uses TRBV5-5 and TRBJ2-5, with D possibly matching TRBD2 (6 bases). V lost 2 bases, J lost 3 bases, and 14 bases lay in between. CDR3 length equals 15 residues. The germline V gene has CDR1 SGHKS and CDR2 YYEKEE (reference sequence). The CDR3: CASSFGGVWKETQYF. In nucleotides, the CDR3 is TGTGCCAGCAGCTTTGGCGGGGTTTGGAAAGAGACCCAGTACTTC. Complete variable domain (other parts from reference TRBV5-5 and TRBJ2-5): DAGVTQSPTHLIKTRGQQVTLRCSPISGHKSVSWYQQVLGQGPQFIFQYYEKEERGRGNFPDRFSARQFPNYSSELNVNALLLGDSALYLCASSFGGVWKETQYFGPGTRLLVL.

The chain employs TRBV3-2 and TRBJ2-1; TRBD1 is the table's D call, not checked against the DNA. TRBV3-2 is given as a pseudogene. The CDR3 consists of 13 residues. CDR3 residues: CASSLGSGTGLFF. The DNA of the CDR3 is TGTGCCAGCAGTCTCGGCTCCGGGACAGGGCTGTTCTTC.

V and J are TRBV3-1 and TRBJ2-1; D gene uncertain. The CDR3 spans 18 residues. Trimming cost V 0 bases and J 0 bases, with 15 bases left between them. CDR1 is LGHDT, CDR2 YNNKEL, per germline (reference sequence). CDR3 amino acids: CASSQDSTVASSYNEQFF. The CDR3 DNA reads TGTGCCAGCAGCCAAGATAGCACAGTGGCTAGCTCCTACAATGAGCAGTTCTTC.

This clonotype was recorded at least ten times. The chain uses TRBV15 and TRBJ1-5; D might be TRBD1 (6 bases). V was trimmed by 0 bases and J by 7 bases, leaving 13 bases between them. The CDR3 runs to 15 residues. Germline assignment: CDR1 LNHNV and CDR2 YYDKDF (reference sequence). The CDR3: CATSRDQGSGQPQHF. The CDR3 DNA is TGTGCCACCAGCAGAGATCAGGGGTCAGGGCAGCCCCAGCATTTT.

Only a few counts were recorded for this clonotype. The chain carries TRBV12-3 or TRBV12-4 and TRBJ2-7; possibly TRBD1 for D (7 bases). V lost 6 bases and J 4 bases, leaving 13 bases between the germline ends. The CDR3 length is 13 residues. The CDR3 coding sequence is TGTGCCAGCAGGCGGGACAGCCATTACGAGCAGTACTTC. The encoded protein is CASRRDSHYEQYF.

As for this clonotype: Being one base from a much bigger clone, this may be a read error. This chain joins TRBV5-1 and TRBJ1-1, with D possibly matching TRBD1 (5 bases). Looked up from germline, CDR1 is SGHRS and CDR2 is YFSETQ. V was trimmed by 3 bases and J by 6 bases, leaving 12 bases between them. The CDR3 covers 13 residues. CDR3 coding DNA: TGCGCCAGCAGCTGGACTACAGGAGCTGAAGCTTTCTTT. This translates into CASSWTTGAEAFF.

Notes on this clonotype: One end of the junction is discordant with germline, which a read error may explain. V usage is TRBV20-1 and J usage is TRBJ2-7; TRBD1 matches 12 bases. The germline V gene encodes CDR1 DFQATT and CDR2 SNEGSKA (reference sequence). This CDR3 contains 20 residues. The CDR3 region is CCARPLIPGQGAVRLYEQYF. The CDR3 nucleotides read TGCTGTGCTAGACCCCTAATTCCGGGACAGGGGGCAGTTAGGCTCTACGAGCAGTACTTC.

In this sample, this clonotype turned up a few times. V gene TRBV7-8 combines with J gene TRBJ1-1; 7 bases fit TRBD1. V trimming: 5 bases; J trimming: 6 bases; junction bases outside the gene matches: 15. The length of the CDR3 is 16 residues. Germline V gene lookup returns CDR1 SGHVS and CDR2 FQNEAQ. The CDR3 nucleotides read TGTGCCAGCAGCCCCAGAGGGGGCACGGGGTTCCCTGAAGCTTTCTTT. It yields the protein CASSPRGGTGFPEAFF.

There are many counts of this clonotype. This chain links TRBV15 with TRBJ1-1; 9 bases fit TRBD1. Trimming at V came to 3 bases and at J to 5 bases, leaving 4 bases not matched to a gene. The CDR3 is made up of 14 amino acids. Germline V gives CDR1 LNHNV, CDR2 YYDKDF (reference sequence). CDR3 region: CATSSDRGRTEAFF. In nucleotides, the CDR3 is TGTGCCACCAGCAGCGACAGGGGGAGGACTGAAGCTTTCTTT.

This clonotype was detected only a few times. The chain's CDR3 is CASSDARGGKTDTQYF. The CDR3 bases are TGTGCCAGCAGTGATGCCCGCGGCGGAAAAACAGATACGCAGTATTTT. The chain joins TRBV25-1 to TRBJ2-3; the D is unclear. The CDR3 is 16 amino acids. V gave up 3 bases and J gave up 3 bases, with 16 bases separating them. Germline V CDR1 and CDR2: MGHDK, SYGVNS.

This clonotype was seen many times. The chain uses TRBV12-3 or TRBV12-4 and TRBJ2-7, with 9 positions matching TRBD2. The CDR3 length is 14 residues. V was clipped by 7 bases and J by 1 base; unmatched bases: 5. CDR3 in DNA: TGTGCCAGCACCCCGGGACTAGCATCCTACGAGCAGTACTTC. Translating it yields CASTPGLASYEQYF.

This clonotype was seen ten or more times. V usage is TRBV12-3 or TRBV12-4 and J usage is TRBJ2-7, with TRBD1 matching over 9 bases. V lost 2 bases to trimming and J lost 2 bases; unmatched junction nucleotides: 7. This CDR3 is built from 16 residues. The CDR3 DNA is TGTGCCAGCAGTTTATACGGACAGGGGTGGACCTACGAGCAGTACTTC. Translation: CASSLYGQGWTYEQYF.